This T cell receptor (beta chain) was found in a study of early T cells in non-severe SARS-CoV-2 infection. At the level of the study: Unsorted whole-blood RNA was sequenced in bulk, leaving chains unpaired.

Attachment of unique molecular identifiers was made to individual cDNA molecules. TCRdb reanalysed the 5' RACE reads using MiXCR and keeps one entry per CDR3 protein. The sample lists tens of thousands of distinct CDR3 sequences; more than 12% were seen once. Remarks on this clonotype: As yet, its antigen is unknown. This could be a read error, since a much larger clone is one nucleotide away.

V was trimmed by 1 base and J by 0 bases, leaving 13 bases between them. Germline V gives CDR1 SGHAT, CDR2 FQNNGV. This CDR3 comprises 16 residues. Points from the study as a whole: Matching results from VDJdb favored anti-spike CD8 responses, leaving private and CD4 specificities undetected.

Material: whole blood. V is TRBV11-2 and J is TRBJ2-7; unclear D gene. This clonotype was sampled from an adult who was a healthcare worker with PCR-confirmed SARS-CoV-2 infection or an uninfected control (not recorded which). As DNA, the CDR3 is TGTGCCAGCAGCTTAGTAATAGTGCCTAGCTCCTACGAGCAGTACTTC. Its protein product is CASSLVIVPSSYEQYF.